This TCR beta chain came from a study of T cells in Graves' hyperthyroidism and ophthalmopathy. A few counts support this clonotype. Its target is not known. Overall study results and limits: Most thyroid-expanded clonotypes above 0.001 were also found in blood.

Amplified TCR beta CDR3 regions derived from RNA transcripts. TCR CDR3 underwent first-round RT-PCR with the HTBI primer set. TCRdb processed the multiplex PCR reads anew with MiXCR; each CDR3 protein has one entry. The sample has some 440,000 distinct CDR3 sequences; about 15% are singletons. V shed 1 base, J shed 4 bases, and the junction held 6 bases outside the gene matches. Germline CDR1 is DFQATT and CDR2 is SNEGSKA (reference sequence). The CDR3 extends over 15 amino acids. The gene calls are TRBV20-1 and TRBJ2-2; 7 nucleotides line up with TRBD2. Sample: blood. This receptor was obtained from a woman aged 18-29 years with Graves' hyperthyroidism. The CDR3 protein is CSARAPAGRTGELFF. The CDR3 DNA is TGCAGTGCTAGAGCCCCAGCGGGGCGCACCGGGGAGCTGTTTTTT.